The present TCR beta chain was sequenced within a study of T cell repertoires in cytomegalovirus infection. Study background: The authors used CMV epitopes that were HLA-C-restricted (recently identified) and HLA-B-restricted (well studied). Indications of both CMV infection and matching HLA type were provided by public TCR beta signatures. Points from the study as a whole: CMV-specific HLA-C-restricted TCR beta clonotypes dominated the ex vivo response.

At least ten counts were recorded for this clonotype. Its antigen is unidentified. MiXCR was run by TCRdb on the reads, yielding one entry per CDR3 protein. This table holds 90,000 to 120,000 distinct CDR3 sequences, under 50% found once. The source was CD8+ T cells from cultured PBMCs, collected from culture after CMV antigen stimulation. This sequence originates from a human donor in good health (CMV status not recorded). Some clones in this sample may be carry-over from other donors' samples.

The CDR3: CASSLFPGQMNYGYTF. The CDR3 region has the DNA TGTGCCAGCAGCTTATTTCCAGGCCAGATGAACTATGGCTACACCTTC. This chain connects TRBV11-2 to TRBJ1-2; D is ambiguous. The CDR3 extends over 16 amino acids. The V gene's germline CDR1 is SGHAT and CDR2 FQNNGV. Trimming cost V 2 bases and J 2 bases, with 15 bases left between them. Supplemented by reference TRBV11-2 and TRBJ1-2, the full variable domain reads EAGVAQSPRYKIIEKRQSVAFWCNPISGHATLYWYQQILGQGPKLLIQFQNNGVVDDSQLPKDRFSAERLKGVDSTLKIQPAKLEDSAVYLCASSLFPGQMNYGYTFGSGTRLTVV.